The 5 T cell receptor beta chains in this list originate from one sample, sequenced in a study of T cell responses to AZD1222 COVID-19 vaccine. Method: immunoSEQ multiplex PCR; TCRdb's copy keeps in-frame clones and lacks some. The data show around 110,000 clones, about 91% seen once. The sample in question was peripheral blood, obtained 28 days after the second AZD1222 dose. These receptors were collected from an adult who received the AZD1222 COVID-19 vaccine.

CDR3 region: CASSLSPAPSGNGYTF. CDR3 bases: TGTGCCAGCAGTTTATCGCCAGCCCCCTCTGGAAATGGCTACACCTTC. The chain carries TRBV27 and TRBJ1-2; unclear D gene. The CDR3 loop spans 16 amino acids. The V gene's germline CDR1 is MNHEY and CDR2 SMNVEV (reference sequence). The ends were cut back, 0 bases at V and 6 bases at J, with 17 bases in the middle.

This clone has a single count. V gene TRBV21-1 combines with J gene TRBJ2-7; no check of the table's D call, TRBD1, against the DNA was made. TRBV21-1 is deemed a pseudogene. The CDR3 contains 15 residues. The CDR3 here is CASSIQDRDSYEQYF. The CDR3 DNA reads TGTGCCAGCAGCATCCAGGACAGGGACTCCTACGAGCAGTACTTC.

The genes are TRBV30 and TRBJ2-7; 9 bases are shared with TRBD2. The CDR3 totals 15 residues. V gave up 5 bases and J gave up 2 bases; unmatched junction bases: 10. CDR1 and CDR2 (germline): GTSNPN, SVGIG (reference sequence). The CDR3: CAWSRGASGAYEQYF. In nucleotides, the CDR3 is TGTGCCTGGTCCCGGGGAGCTAGCGGGGCCTACGAGCAGTACTTC.

The gene calls are TRBV7-9 and TRBJ1-3, with D tentatively TRBD1 (5 bases). Germline assignment: CDR1 SEHNR and CDR2 FQNEAQ (reference sequence). Between the trimmed V and J ends, which lost 5 bases and 4 bases, there was a span of 15 bases. The CDR3 is made up of 15 amino acids. CDR3 in DNA: TGTGCCAGCAGCCCCGGCGGGGGTTTAGGAAACACCATATATTTT. It is translated as CASSPGGGLGNTIYF.

This clone was seen only a few times. The CDR3 loop reads CASSDPEGYTEAFF. CDR3 nucleotide sequence: TGTGCCAGCAGTGACCCCGAGGGTTACACTGAAGCTTTCTTT. This chain joins TRBV6-1 and TRBJ1-1, with unresolved D. The CDR3 is 14 amino acids. Germline assignment: CDR1 MNHNS and CDR2 SASEGT. Trimming pared 3 bases from V and 3 bases from J, leaving 11 bases between.